The 2 T cell receptor beta chains below come from one sample, sequenced in a study of CD8 T cells in ankylosing spondylitis. Using its own MiXCR run on the 5' RACE reads, TCRdb lists one record per CDR3 protein. The data contain about 240,000 distinct CDR3 sequences, 10% to 13% of them seen just once; the ten biggest clones take up 2.6%. The specimen was blood, either unsorted or a sorted T cell fraction (not recorded which). The source is a male donor with ankylosing spondylitis or in good health (not recorded which).

This clonotype was counted many times. V usage is TRBV5-1 and J usage is TRBJ2-7, with 10 bases identical to TRBD1. Trimming removed 3 bases from V and 5 bases from J; junction bases left unmatched: 14. Germline CDR1 SGHRS, CDR2 YFSETQ. The CDR3 runs to 17 residues. The CDR3 nucleotides are TGCGCCAGCAGCTCGCGAGCCACGGGACAGGGGAACAACGAGCAGTACTTC. Translated: CASSSRATGQGNNEQYF.

This clonotype was counted at least ten times. The DNA for the CDR3 is TGTGCCTGGAGTGACTTTGGGACGATCGAGCAGTACTTC. It is translated as CAWSDFGTIEQYF. J is TRBJ2-7 and V is TRBV30; D is possibly TRBD1 or TRBD2 (5 bases each). CDR3 length: 13 amino acids. Germline V lookup: CDR1 GTSNPN, CDR2 SVGIG (reference sequence). Trimming stripped 1 base from V and 6 bases from J, with 13 bases between.